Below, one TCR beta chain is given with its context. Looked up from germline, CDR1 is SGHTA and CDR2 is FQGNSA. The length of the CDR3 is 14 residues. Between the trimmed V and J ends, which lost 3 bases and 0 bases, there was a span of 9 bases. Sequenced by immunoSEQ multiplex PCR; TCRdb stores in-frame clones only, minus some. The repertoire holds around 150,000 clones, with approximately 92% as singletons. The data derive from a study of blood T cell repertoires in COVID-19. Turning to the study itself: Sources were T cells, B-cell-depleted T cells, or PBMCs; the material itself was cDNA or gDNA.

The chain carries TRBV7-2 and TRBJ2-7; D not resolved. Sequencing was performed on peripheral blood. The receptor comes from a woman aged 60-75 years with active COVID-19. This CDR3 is CASSFQVGSYEQYF. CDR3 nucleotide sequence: TGTGCCAGCAGCTTTCAGGTGGGCTCCTACGAGCAGTACTTC.